This TCR beta chain was recovered during a study of blood T cell repertoires in COVID-19. Produced via immunoSEQ multiplex PCR; TCRdb's table is partial and in-frame only. The sample has some 77,000 clones, around 88% seen once; the top ten hold more than 7.5%. Trimming removed 3 bases from V and 7 bases from J, with 19 bases in between. The length of the CDR3 is 16 residues. Germline V lookup: CDR1 SNHLY, CDR2 FYNNEI. The sequenced sample was peripheral blood. The chain has TRBV2 and TRBJ2-4, with D uncertain. The sequence came from a man aged 25 to 40 with acute or convalescent COVID-19. The CDR3 spells CASSDPPRRVGNIQYF. The CDR3 DNA reads TGTGCCAGCAGTGATCCGCCGAGACGGGTCGGTAACATTCAGTACTTC.